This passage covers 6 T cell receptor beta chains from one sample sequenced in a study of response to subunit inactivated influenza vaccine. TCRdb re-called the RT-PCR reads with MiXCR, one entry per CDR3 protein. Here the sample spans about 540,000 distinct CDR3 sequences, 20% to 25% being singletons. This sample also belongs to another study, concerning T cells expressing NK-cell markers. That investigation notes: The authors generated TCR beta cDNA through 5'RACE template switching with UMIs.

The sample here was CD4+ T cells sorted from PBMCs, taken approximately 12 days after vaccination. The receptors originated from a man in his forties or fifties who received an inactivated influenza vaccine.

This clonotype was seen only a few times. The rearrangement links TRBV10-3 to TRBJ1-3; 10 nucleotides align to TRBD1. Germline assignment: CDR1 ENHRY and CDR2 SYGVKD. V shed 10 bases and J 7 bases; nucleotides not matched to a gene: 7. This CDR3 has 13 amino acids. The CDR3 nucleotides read TGTGCCACCCTGGACAGGGGGTTCAACACCATATATTTT. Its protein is CATLDRGFNTIYF.

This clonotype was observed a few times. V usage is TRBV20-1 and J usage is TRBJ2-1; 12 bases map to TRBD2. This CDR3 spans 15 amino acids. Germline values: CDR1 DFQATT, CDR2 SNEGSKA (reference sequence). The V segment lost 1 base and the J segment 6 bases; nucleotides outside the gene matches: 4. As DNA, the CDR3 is TGCAGTGCTAGAGCCGGGACTAGCGGGCGCAATGAGCAGTTCTTC. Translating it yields CSARAGTSGRNEQFF.

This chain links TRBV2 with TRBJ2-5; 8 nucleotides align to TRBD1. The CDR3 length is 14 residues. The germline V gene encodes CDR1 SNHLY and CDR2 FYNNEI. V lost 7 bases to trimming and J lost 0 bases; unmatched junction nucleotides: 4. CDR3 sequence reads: CASTRDRYQETQYF. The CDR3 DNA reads TGTGCCAGCACTCGGGACAGGTACCAAGAGACCCAGTACTTC.

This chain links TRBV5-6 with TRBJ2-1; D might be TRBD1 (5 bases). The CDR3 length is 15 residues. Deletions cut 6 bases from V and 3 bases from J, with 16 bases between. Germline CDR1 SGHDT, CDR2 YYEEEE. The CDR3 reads CASTKTVGDYNEQFF. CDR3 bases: TGTGCCAGCACCAAAACGGTAGGGGACTACAATGAGCAGTTCTTC.

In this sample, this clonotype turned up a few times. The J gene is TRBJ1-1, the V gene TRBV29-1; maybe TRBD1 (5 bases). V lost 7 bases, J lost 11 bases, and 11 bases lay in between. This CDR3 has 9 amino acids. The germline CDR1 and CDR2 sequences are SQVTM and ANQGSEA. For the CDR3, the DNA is TGCAGCGACGACAGACGGGCTTTCTTT. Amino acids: CSDDRRAFF.

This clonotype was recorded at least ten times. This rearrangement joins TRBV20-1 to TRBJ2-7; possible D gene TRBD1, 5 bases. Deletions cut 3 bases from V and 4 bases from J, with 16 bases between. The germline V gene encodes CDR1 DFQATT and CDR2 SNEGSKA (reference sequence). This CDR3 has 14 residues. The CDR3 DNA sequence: TGCAGTGCTAGTAGGTCAGGGCTCACTTACGAGCAGTACTTC. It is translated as CSASRSGLTYEQYF.